The following is a T cell receptor beta chain sequence with its context. Vbeta (60) and Jbeta (13) primers were used in the PCR. Profiled with immunoSEQ multiplex PCR; TCRdb holds only in-frame clones, not every one. The sample records fewer than 250,000 clones, approximately 80% being singletons. The data stem from a study of cytomegalovirus exposure and HLA in healthy donors. Specimen: PBMCs. The sequence came from a man aged 30 to 39 in good health and CMV-seronegative.

As DNA, the CDR3 is TGCGCCAGCAGCCAAGGCCTTATTGGACAGGTTGACAATCAGCCCCAGCATTTT. Translated: CASSQGLIGQVDNQPQHF. This sequence joins TRBV4-3 and TRBJ1-5; TRBD1 aligns across 7 bases. Germline assignment: CDR1 LGHNA and CDR2 YSLEER. The CDR3 contains 18 residues. J gave up 3 bases and V 1 base, and 12 bases lay outside the gene matches.